This T cell receptor beta chain was retrieved from a study of shared clonotypes between healthy human individuals. Whole-study findings and limits: Richness estimates generally favored naive over memory subsets. The study found lower generation probabilities in non-shared clonotypes than in those shared by all four donors.

Clones were read by immunoSEQ multiplex PCR, and TCRdb kept only the in-frame ones, dropping some. The top ten clones hold around 0.33% of a sample with fewer than 1.6 million clones, approximately 98.5% of them seen once. Germline V gene lookup returns CDR1 SGHRS and CDR2 YFSETQ. The CDR3 length is 15 residues. Trimming cost V 1 base and J 1 base, with 11 bases left between them. As to this clone: Its matching antigen is unknown.

Splitting of CD4+ cells produced CD45RA+ naive and CD45RA-negative memory subsets. This clonotype was sampled from a man in his thirties or forties in good health. The sample taken for sequencing was naive CD4+ T cells sorted from blood. The subset is: CD45RA+ positively selected. The chain uses TRBV5-1 and TRBJ1-1; no clear D gene. The CDR3 region is CASSLSWGANTEAFF. In DNA, the CDR3 is TGCGCCAGCAGCTTGTCGTGGGGAGCGAACACTGAAGCTTTCTTT. The full variable domain, with the rest looked up from reference TRBV5-1 and TRBJ1-1, is KAGVTQTPRYLIKTRGQQVTLSCSPISGHRSVSWYQQTPGQGLQFLFEYFSETQRNKGNFPGRFSGRQFSNSRSEMNVSTLELGDSALYLCASSLSWGANTEAFFGQGTRLTVV.